This entry lists 23 T cell receptor beta chains sequenced from one sample in a study of T cell repertoires in cytomegalovirus infection. Antigens for these TCRs are unknown. TCRdb independently ran MiXCR on the reads; one entry per CDR3 protein. The sample has 360,000 or so distinct CDR3 sequences; about 34% are singletons. The sample consisted of cultured PBMCs, taken from culture after CMV antigen stimulation. These receptors were obtained from a human donor in good health (CMV status not recorded). Some clones in this sample may be carry-over from other donors' samples.

This clonotype is classed as medium-sized (0.01 to 0.1%). The chain recombines TRBV27 with TRBJ2-1; 8 nucleotides agree with TRBD2. The junction had 14 bases not matched to a gene; V was cut back by 6 bases and J by 10 bases. This CDR3 region has 15 residues. CDR1 MNHEY and CDR2 SMNVEV come from the germline V gene (reference sequence). The CDR3 DNA sequence: TGTGCCAGCAGAGTTCCCGGACTAGCTCGTCTCGAGCAGTTCTTC. The encoded protein is CASRVPGLARLEQFF.

This chain connects TRBV12-3 or TRBV12-4 to TRBJ2-7, with D unclear. V dropped 5 bases and J dropped 3 bases, with 14 bases sitting between them. The CDR3 has 14 residues. The DNA for the CDR3 is TGTGCCAGCAGTATGCCACCCACGGGCTACGAGCAGTACTTC. Translated: CASSMPPTGYEQYF.

Ten or more counts support this clonotype. J is TRBJ1-2 and V is TRBV7-2; possible D gene TRBD1, 6 bases. Trimming removed 5 bases at V and 8 bases at J, with 15 bases between. The V gene's germline CDR1 is SGHTA and CDR2 FQGNSA. This CDR3 is built from 13 residues. The CDR3 here is CASSHTGIRGYTF. CDR3 in DNA: TGTGCCAGCAGCCATACAGGGATTCGCGGCTACACCTTC.

The chain links TRBV19 to TRBJ1-5; TRBD1 matches at 12 bases. V shed 5 bases, J shed 5 bases, and the junction held 4 bases outside the gene matches. CDR3 length equals 15 residues. The germline CDR1 and CDR2 sequences are LNHDA and SQIVND (reference sequence). In nucleotides, the CDR3 is TGTGCCAGTAGTCCGGGACAGGGGGCGGATCAGCCCCAGCATTTT. Its translation: CASSPGQGADQPQHF.

This chain uses TRBV12-3 or TRBV12-4 with TRBJ1-5; D may be TRBD1 (5 bases). Trimming left V 9 bases short and J 3 bases short, with 12 bases between. CDR3 size: 13 residues. CDR3 sequence reads: CASTMGVNQPQHF. CDR3 DNA sequence: TGTGCCAGTACTATGGGGGTCAATCAGCCCCAGCATTTT.

This clonotype was seen repeatedly, ten times or more. The rearrangement links TRBV7-8 to TRBJ1-5; perhaps TRBD1 as D (6 bases). The CDR3 length is 14 residues. The V end lost 8 bases, the J end lost 3 bases, and 14 bases lay between the germline ends. The germline V gene has CDR1 SGHVS and CDR2 FQNEAQ. CDR3 DNA: TGTGCCAGCTCACCGGACAGCCCCAATCAGCCCCAGCATTTT. The encoded protein is CASSPDSPNQPQHF.

The chain is built from TRBV14 and TRBJ2-6; D gene unclear. The CDR3 sequence is 11 residues long. Germline loops: CDR1 SGHDN, CDR2 FVKESK. Trimming took off 6 bases at V and 3 bases at J, with 0 bases between the two ends. This CDR3 reads CASSGANVLTF. CDR3 bases: TGTGCCAGCAGTGGGGCCAACGTCCTGACTTTC.

This chain links TRBV7-9 with TRBJ2-7; D remains ambiguous. Trimming shortened V by 5 bases and J by 2 bases, and 10 bases separated the two germline ends. The CDR3 has 13 amino acids. Germline V CDR1 and CDR2: SEHNR, FQNEAQ (reference sequence). The CDR3 reads CASSPAPTYEQYF. CDR3 nucleotide sequence: TGTGCCAGCAGCCCTGCCCCGACCTACGAGCAGTACTTC.

This clonotype was detected a few times. J is TRBJ2-7 and V is TRBV7-3; 8 positions match TRBD2. The V segment lost 2 bases and the J segment 4 bases; nucleotides outside the gene matches: 4. From germline, CDR1 is SGHTA and CDR2 FQGTGA. The CDR3 contains 14 residues. Here the CDR3 reads CASSLVAGPYEQYF. CDR3 nucleotide sequence: TGTGCCAGCAGCTTAGTAGCGGGGCCATACGAGCAGTACTTC. Full variable domain (outside the CDR3, taken from reference TRBV7-3 and TRBJ2-7): GAGVSQTPSNKVTEKGKYVELRCDPISGHTALYWYRQSLGQGPEFLIYFQGTGAADDSGLPNDRFFAVRPEGSVSTLKIQRTERGDSAVYLCASSLVAGPYEQYFGPGTRLTVT.

The chain combines TRBV11-1 with TRBJ1-2; 9 bases agree with TRBD1. This CDR3 contains 13 residues. CDR1 is SGHAT and CDR2 is FQDESV in the germline V gene (reference sequence). With V trimmed by 5 bases and J by 6 bases, 4 bases remained unmatched. This CDR3 is CASSQDRGNGYTF. Here the CDR3 DNA reads TGTGCCAGCAGCCAGGACAGGGGTAATGGCTACACCTTC.

The J gene is TRBJ2-1, the V gene TRBV6-1; D tentatively reads TRBD1 or TRBD2 (5 bases each). The germline CDR1 and CDR2 sequences are MNHNS and SASEGT. V was clipped by 6 bases and J by 6 bases, with 12 bases between them. The length of the CDR3 is 13 residues. CDR3 sequence reads: CASRPSGGNEQFF. DNA of the CDR3: TGTGCCAGCAGACCCTCTGGGGGCAATGAGCAGTTCTTC.

This chain connects TRBV5-1 to TRBJ1-2; a possible D gene is TRBD1 (6 bases). The V and J ends lost 5 bases and 8 bases respectively, with 34 bases between them. The CDR3 is made up of 19 amino acids. Germline-derived CDR1 and CDR2 are SGHRS and YFSETQ. Here the CDR3 DNA reads TGCGCCAGCAGTCGGTTGATGCAACCATCGGGACAACTGCTTCTAGGCTACACCTTC. This encodes CASSRLMQPSGQLLLGYTF.

J is TRBJ2-1 and V is TRBV14, with 13 bases identical to TRBD2. The CDR3 extends over 18 amino acids. Germline loops: CDR1 SGHDN, CDR2 FVKESK. The V segment lost 1 base and the J segment 4 bases; nucleotides outside the gene matches: 7. The CDR3 sequence is CASSQAWGLAGTYNEQFF. CDR3 bases: TGTGCCAGCAGCCAAGCCTGGGGACTAGCGGGAACTTACAATGAGCAGTTCTTC.

This clonotype was counted many times. The rearrangement links TRBV7-2 to TRBJ2-1; 7 bases are a match to TRBD2. The CDR3 is made up of 15 amino acids. Germline-derived CDR1 and CDR2 are SGHTA and FQGNSA. J was trimmed by 8 bases and V by 5 bases; bases with no gene match: 12. The CDR3 region is CASSPGLGRIDEQFF. For the CDR3, the DNA is TGTGCCAGCAGCCCAGGACTAGGCAGGATAGATGAGCAGTTCTTC.

This clonotype showed up just a few times. The chain links TRBV6-2 or TRBV6-3 to TRBJ2-7; tentative D call: TRBD2 (5 bases). V was trimmed by 6 bases and J by 4 bases, leaving 16 bases between them. The length of the CDR3 is 14 residues. Germline CDR1 and CDR2: MNHEY and SVGEGT. CDR3 DNA sequence: TGTGCCAGCAGCCCCGGGATTGGAAGGTACGAGCAGTACTTC. Translated: CASSPGIGRYEQYF.

A word on this clonotype: Being one base from a much bigger clone, this may be a read error. The gene calls are TRBV6-6 and TRBJ2-3; D is uncertain. Germline CDR1 reads MNHNY; CDR2 reads SVGAGI (reference sequence). V lost 7 bases and J 4 bases, leaving 6 bases between the germline ends. The CDR3 has 11 amino acids. CDR3 amino acids: CASTGSDTQYF. Written as DNA, the CDR3 is TGTGCCAGCACCGGCTCAGATACGCAGTATTTT.

This clonotype was seen a few times. This chain connects TRBV6-1 to TRBJ2-1; 8 positions match TRBD2. The V gene's germline CDR1 is MNHNS and CDR2 SASEGT. The CDR3 contains 15 residues. J gave up 3 bases and V 6 bases, and 7 bases lay outside the gene matches. CDR3 in DNA: TGTGCCAGCAGGTATACTAGCGGACTCTACAATGAGCAGTTCTTC. Translation: CASRYTSGLYNEQFF.

This chain uses TRBV6-1 with TRBJ2-2, with D uncertain. The CDR3 extends over 15 amino acids. V was pared by 6 bases and J by 1 base, with 12 bases between. Germline CDR1 and CDR2: MNHNS and SASEGT. The CDR3, as DNA: TGTGCCAGCAGATCGAGGCTCGAGAACACCGGGGAGCTGTTTTTT. Translating gives CASRSRLENTGELFF.

V usage is TRBV6-1 and J usage is TRBJ2-7; a possible D gene is TRBD1 (6 bases). This CDR3 is 12 amino acids long. Germline values: CDR1 MNHNS, CDR2 SASEGT. V lost 4 bases and J 6 bases, leaving 10 bases between the germline ends. The CDR3 loop reads CASSGRGVEQYV. The CDR3 DNA sequence: TGTGCCAGCAGTGGCAGGGGAGTCGAGCAGTACGTC.

J is TRBJ2-1 and V is TRBV6-2 or TRBV6-3; D is unresolved. The CDR3 has 14 residues. V gave up 2 bases and J gave up 9 bases, with 14 bases separating them. Germline CDR1 reads MNHEY; CDR2 reads SVGEGT. In DNA, the CDR3 is TGTGCCAGCAGTTACGCGCTTGGGGTTAGTGAGCAGTTCTTC. It encodes CASSYALGVSEQFF.

The chain employs TRBV7-9 and TRBJ1-1; D gene unclear. V dropped 8 bases and J dropped 0 bases, with 16 bases sitting between them. Germline loops: CDR1 SEHNR, CDR2 FQNEAQ (reference sequence). This CDR3 has 15 amino acids. The DNA for the CDR3 is TGTGCCAGCCGGGCCCGGGTCGGGATGAACACTGAAGCTTTCTTT. Translation: CASRARVGMNTEAFF.

V usage is TRBV7-2 and J usage is TRBJ2-7, with 11 positions matching TRBD2. V gave up 5 bases and J gave up 4 bases; unmatched junction bases: 7. Per the germline V gene, CDR1 is SGHTA and CDR2 is FQGNSA. The CDR3 is made up of 15 amino acids. The CDR3 coding sequence is TGTGCCAGCAGCCAGACTAGCGGGGTGATTTACGAGCAGTACTTC. It encodes CASSQTSGVIYEQYF.

In the case of this clonotype: Being one base from a much bigger clone, this may be a read error. Likely a read error: the CDR3 ends without its conserved phenylalanine or tryptophan. The chain has TRBV7-6 and TRBJ2-1, with 10 bases lining up with TRBD2. The germline V gene has CDR1 SGHVS and CDR2 FNYEAQ. This CDR3 is 16 amino acids long. After removal of 4 bases from V and 2 bases from J, the junction contained 5 bases not matched to a gene. The CDR3 DNA reads as TGTGCCAGCAGCTCTACAACTAGCGGGGCCTACAATGAGCAGTTCTTA. It codes for CASSSTTSGAYNEQFL.